Listed here are 27 T cell receptor beta chains from one sample, sequenced in a study of blood T cell repertoires in COVID-19. Produced via immunoSEQ multiplex PCR; TCRdb's table is partial and in-frame only. Among approximately 240,000 clones, 75% to 95% were seen once, and the ten largest hold under 2.5%. Sample: PBMCs or T cells enriched from blood (not recorded which). These receptor sequences come from a woman between 18 and 30 years old who had recovered from COVID-19.

This clone was seen once. This chain links TRBV7-2 with TRBJ2-5; 9 bases match TRBD1. Germline-derived CDR1 and CDR2 are SGHTA and FQGNSA. The CDR3 length is 15 residues. V gave up 5 bases and J gave up 1 base; unmatched junction bases: 5. DNA for the CDR3: TGTGCCAGCAGCGGGGGGGACAGGGCCCAAGAGACCCAGTACTTC. Translating it yields CASSGGDRAQETQYF.

The CDR3 here is CASSRLVKEGEQYF. The CDR3 DNA reads as TGTGCCAGCAGTCGACTAGTGAAGGAAGGCGAGCAGTACTTC. The chain carries TRBV2 and TRBJ2-7; weak D call: TRBD2 (6 bases). V was cut by 5 bases and J by 6 bases, with 17 bases left in between. The CDR3 contains 14 residues. Germline V CDR1 and CDR2: SNHLY, FYNNEI.

The gene calls are TRBV6-5 and TRBJ1-2, with a possible D match to TRBD1 (5 bases). This CDR3 contains 13 residues. V lost 7 bases, J lost 8 bases, and 17 bases lay in between. The V gene's germline CDR1 is MNHEY and CDR2 SVGAGI. This chain's CDR3 is CASISPGLRGYTF. The CDR3 DNA is TGTGCCAGCATCTCACCGGGACTCAGGGGCTACACCTTC.

This clone was recorded only once. The rearrangement joins TRBV5-1 to TRBJ2-1; 7 nucleotides line up with TRBD1. This CDR3 is built from 15 residues. The V gene end was trimmed by 3 bases and the J gene end by 0 bases; junction bases not matched to a gene: 3. Germline CDR1 reads SGHRS; CDR2 reads YFSETQ. CDR3: CASSYSGGSYNEQFF. The CDR3 DNA is TGCGCCAGCAGCTACTCAGGGGGCTCCTACAATGAGCAGTTCTTC. The whole variable domain, filled in from reference TRBV5-1 and TRBJ2-1, reads KAGVTQTPRYLIKTRGQQVTLSCSPISGHRSVSWYQQTPGQGLQFLFEYFSETQRNKGNFPGRFSGRQFSNSRSEMNVSTLELGDSALYLCASSYSGGSYNEQFFGPGTRLTVL.

In its sample, this clone was seen once. V usage is TRBV4-1 and J usage is TRBJ2-7; 8 bases agree with TRBD2. J lost 1 base, V lost 0 bases, and 5 bases had no gene match. The CDR3 sequence is 16 residues long. CDR1 is MGHRA, CDR2 YSYEKL, per germline. The CDR3 loop reads CASSQDRSGGSYEQYF. CDR3 sequence (DNA): TGCGCCAGCAGCCAAGATCGATCGGGGGGGTCCTACGAGCAGTACTTC.

This sequence joins TRBV9 and TRBJ1-4; 8 bases match TRBD1. The CDR3 runs 15 residues. The germline CDR1 and CDR2 sequences are SGDLS and YYNGEE. The trim removed 2 bases at V and 7 bases at J, leaving 7 bases unmatched. The CDR3 loop reads CASSVSGTGSEKLFF. Here the CDR3 DNA reads TGTGCCAGCAGCGTCAGCGGGACAGGTAGTGAAAAACTGTTTTTT. Supplemented by reference TRBV9 and TRBJ1-4, the full variable domain reads DSGVTQTPKHLITATGQRVTLRCSPRSGDLSVYWYQQSLDQGLQFLIQYYNGEERAKGNILERFSAQQFPDLHSELNLSSLELGDSALYFCASSVSGTGSEKLFFGSGTQLSVL.

This chain links TRBV6-1 with TRBJ2-1; TRBD2 matches 10 bases. V shed 1 base and J 9 bases; nucleotides not matched to a gene: 6. Germline CDR1 MNHNS, CDR2 SASEGT. CDR3 length: 15 residues. The CDR3: CASSEDTSGDTEQFF. CDR3 sequence (DNA): TGTGCCAGCAGTGAAGATACTAGCGGGGACACTGAGCAGTTCTTC.

The chain is built from TRBV11-2 and TRBJ1-1; D gene ambiguous. Trimming removed 5 bases at V and 1 base at J, with 8 bases between. The CDR3 runs 13 residues. Germline-derived CDR1 and CDR2 are SGHAT and FQNNGV. CDR3: CASSGQRNTEAFF. The CDR3 DNA follows: TGTGCCAGCAGCGGGCAGAGGAACACTGAAGCTTTCTTT.

The V and J genes are TRBV5-1 and TRBJ1-1, with TRBD1 matching 7 bases. The CDR3 loop spans 16 amino acids. Germline CDR1 reads SGHRS; CDR2 reads YFSETQ. V gave up 2 bases and J gave up 4 bases; unmatched junction bases: 11. CDR3 amino acids: CASSLQGSGVSTEAFF. CDR3 in DNA: TGCGCCAGCAGCTTACAGGGGTCTGGCGTCAGCACTGAAGCTTTCTTT.

J is TRBJ2-7 and V is TRBV28; 7 bases are shared with TRBD1. Per germline, CDR1 MDHEN and CDR2 SYDVKM. CDR3 length: 15 residues. The V gene end was trimmed by 4 bases and the J gene end by 3 bases; junction bases not matched to a gene: 9. CDR3 residues: CASSSGRQGVYEQYF. As DNA, the CDR3 is TGTGCCAGCAGTTCGGGGAGACAGGGAGTCTACGAGCAGTACTTC.

The chain employs TRBV3-1 (or the pseudogene TRBV3-2) and TRBJ1-3, with D unclear. Trimming removed 4 bases at V and 0 bases at J, with 10 bases between. Germline V lookup: CDR1 LGHDT, CDR2 YNNKEL (reference sequence). This CDR3 contains 15 residues. In DNA, the CDR3 is TGTGCCAGCAGCCCCAGACACCTCTCTGGAAACACCATATATTTT. This codes for CASSPRHLSGNTIYF.

The rearrangement links TRBV5-1 to TRBJ1-2, with unresolved D. Germline values: CDR1 SGHRS, CDR2 YFSETQ. The CDR3 has 14 amino acids. V gave up 6 bases and J gave up 3 bases, with 15 bases separating them. CDR3 in DNA: TGCGCCAGCACCGAGGGAGGCATTGACTATGGCTACACCTTC. Encoded protein: CASTEGGIDYGYTF.

This rearrangement joins TRBV5-1 to TRBJ1-1; D unclear. With 0 bases removed from V and 4 bases from J, the gap between germline ends came to 7 bases. The germline CDR1 and CDR2 sequences are SGHRS and YFSETQ. The length of the CDR3 is 13 residues. The CDR3, as DNA: TGCGCCAGCAGCTTGGTACTTCCCACTGAAGCTTTCTTT. It encodes CASSLVLPTEAFF. The variable domain in full, with the rest retrieved from reference TRBV5-1 and TRBJ1-1, is KAGVTQTPRYLIKTRGQQVTLSCSPISGHRSVSWYQQTPGQGLQFLFEYFSETQRNKGNFPGRFSGRQFSNSRSEMNVSTLELGDSALYLCASSLVLPTEAFFGQGTRLTVV.

CDR3 region: CASSLGPTQGVGNTIYF. As DNA, the CDR3 is TGTGCCAGCAGCTTGGGGCCTACCCAGGGGGTTGGAAACACCATATATTTT. This chain connects TRBV5-4 to TRBJ1-3; TRBD1 agrees at 7 bases. The CDR3 spans 17 residues. V shed 0 bases and J 3 bases; nucleotides not matched to a gene: 9. Germline CDR1 reads SGHNT; CDR2 reads YYREEE (reference sequence).

This chain links TRBV16 with TRBJ1-1; tentative D call: TRBD1 (6 bases). The CDR3 runs 15 residues. CDR1 is KGHSY, CDR2 FQNENV, per germline. V lost 3 bases, J lost 4 bases, and 15 bases lay in between. CDR3 DNA: TGTGCCAGCAGCCAGGGGCAGGGGCATCGCACTGAAGCTTTCTTT. Amino acids: CASSQGQGHRTEAFF.

The J gene is TRBJ1-1, the V gene TRBV5-4; a possible D gene is TRBD1 (5 bases). This CDR3 contains 14 residues. The V gene lost 9 bases and the J gene lost 4 bases, with 19 bases spanning the gap. The V gene's germline CDR1 is SGHNT and CDR2 YYREEE (reference sequence). The CDR3 bases are TGTGCCACTACCCCGGGGACTTCGGTCACTGAAGCTTTCTTT. As protein: CATTPGTSVTEAFF.

In this sample, this clone turned up once. V gene TRBV7-9 combines with J gene TRBJ1-2; TRBD1 matches 8 bases. Germline-derived CDR1 and CDR2 are SEHNR and FQNEAQ (reference sequence). The V and J ends lost 2 bases and 7 bases, in that order; junction bases with no gene match: 12. The CDR3 consists of 16 residues. The CDR3 DNA reads TGTGCCAGCAGCTTACGAATGCAGGGGGCGTTCCGTGGCTACACCTTC. Translation gives CASSLRMQGAFRGYTF.

The chain combines TRBV18 with TRBJ2-1; a possible D gene is TRBD2 (6 bases). The germline V gene has CDR1 KGHSH and CDR2 LQKENI. V lost 2 bases and J 6 bases, leaving 14 bases between the germline ends. The CDR3 has 15 amino acids. The CDR3 DNA reads as TGTGCCAGCTCACCAAGACTAGTAGACGGCAATGAGCAGTTCTTC. The encoded protein is CASSPRLVDGNEQFF.

The genes are TRBV18 and TRBJ2-1; D not certain. The CDR3 covers 13 residues. Looked up from germline, CDR1 is KGHSH and CDR2 is LQKENI. Trimming removed 7 bases from V and 9 bases from J, with 16 bases in between. Written as DNA, the CDR3 is TGTGCCAGCTGTACCATGGTGCGAGGTGAGCAGTTCTTC. The encoded protein is CASCTMVRGEQFF. Drawing the rest from reference TRBV18 and TRBJ2-1, the complete variable domain is NAGVMQNPRHLVRRRGQEARLRCSPMKGHSHVYWYRQLPEEGLKFMVYLQKENIIDESGMPKERFSAEFPKEGPSILRIQQVVRGDSAAYFCASCTMVRGEQFFGPGTRLTVL.

V and J are TRBV18 and TRBJ2-2, with 11 bases matching TRBD2. Germline V gene sequence: CDR1 KGHSH, CDR2 LQKENI. The CDR3 is 15 residues long. Trimming removed 3 bases from V and 6 bases from J; junction bases left unmatched: 3. The CDR3 bases are TGTGCCAGCTCACCTACTAGCGGGAGCGCCGGGGAGCTGTTTTTT. This translates into CASSPTSGSAGELFF.

The V and J genes are TRBV2 and TRBJ1-4; 10 nucleotides match TRBD1. CDR1 SNHLY and CDR2 FYNNEI come from the germline V gene. J was trimmed by 7 bases and V by 7 bases; bases with no gene match: 6. The CDR3 totals 14 residues. The CDR3 sequence: CASTRQGAGEKLFF. CDR3 nucleotide sequence: TGTGCCAGCACAAGACAGGGGGCGGGTGAAAAACTGTTTTTT.

The V and J genes are TRBV4-1 and TRBJ2-7; the match to TRBD1 covers 9 bases. Germline V lookup: CDR1 MGHRA, CDR2 YSYEKL. With 4 bases clipped from V and 3 bases from J, the junction kept 13 bases outside the gene matches. The CDR3 is 17 amino acids. Here the CDR3 DNA reads TGCGCCAGCAGCCCACAAAGGGCCGGGACAGGGTACTACGAGCAGTACTTC. Translation gives CASSPQRAGTGYYEQYF.

This clone has a single count. V usage is TRBV18 and J usage is TRBJ1-4; TRBD1 is a possible D gene (5 bases). Germline CDR1 KGHSH, CDR2 LQKENI. This CDR3 region has 15 residues. Trimming shortened V by 3 bases and J by 5 bases, and 13 bases separated the two germline ends. Here the CDR3 DNA reads TGTGCCAGCTCACCCTCGGGACTGGAGAATGAAAAACTGTTTTTT. Translated: CASSPSGLENEKLFF.

In nucleotides, the CDR3 is TGTGCCAGCAGCCTAGGGACAGCTAATTCACCCCTCCACTTT. Encoded protein: CASSLGTANSPLHF. V usage is TRBV5-5 and J usage is TRBJ1-6; 7 nucleotides match TRBD1. The V and J ends lost 4 bases and 6 bases, in that order; junction bases with no gene match: 4. This CDR3 region has 14 residues. Germline lookup yields CDR1 SGHKS and CDR2 YYEKEE (reference sequence).

The V and J genes are TRBV6-5 and TRBJ2-1; 11 positions match TRBD2. Losses at the gene ends were 6 bases for V and 4 bases for J; bases not matched to a gene: 5. The CDR3 has 15 residues. CDR1 is MNHEY, CDR2 SVGAGI, per germline. The chain's CDR3 is CASRGTSGSYNEQFF. The CDR3 region has the DNA TGTGCCAGCAGGGGAACTAGCGGGAGTTACAATGAGCAGTTCTTC.

The chain combines TRBV7-9 with TRBJ1-1, with 7 bases matching TRBD1. Looked up from germline, CDR1 is SEHNR and CDR2 is FQNEAQ (reference sequence). Trimming cost V 3 bases and J 1 base; bases outside gene matches: 2. CDR3 length: 14 residues. CDR3 sequence (DNA): TGTGCCAGCAGCTTTGGACAGGAGAACACTGAAGCTTTCTTT. Amino acids: CASSFGQENTEAFF.

The chain is built from TRBV3-1 (or the pseudogene TRBV3-2) and TRBJ1-2, with D possibly TRBD1 on 6 matching bases. Trimming pared 2 bases from V and 8 bases from J, leaving 21 bases between. The germline CDR1 and CDR2 sequences are LGHDT and YNNKEL (reference sequence). The CDR3 length is 16 residues. This CDR3 reads CASSQSALQGKGGYTF. As DNA, the CDR3 is TGTGCCAGCAGCCAAAGCGCCTTACAGGGAAAGGGAGGCTACACCTTC.